This T cell receptor beta chain was retrieved from a study of CD8 T cells in ankylosing spondylitis. Study results and limitations: Previous work reported some of these motif variants in the synovial fluid and blood of reactive arthritis. Disease-linked clones bore a CD8+ phenotype and were relatively rare in peripheral blood. It appeared that ankylosing spondylitis blood was characterized by a TCR beta motif of seven or eight highly homologous variants.

As regards this clonotype: Its cognate antigen is unknown.

Per germline, CDR1 MDHEN and CDR2 SYDVKM. V lost 6 bases, J lost 3 bases, and 18 bases lay in between. The CDR3 runs to 16 residues. Quantitative 5'-RACE with molecular barcodes was used to make the TCR beta libraries. Each CDR3 protein gets one entry after TCRdb re-called the 5' RACE reads with MiXCR. The table lists 750,000 to 850,000 distinct CDR3 sequences, approximately 12% of them singletons. The chain has TRBV28 and TRBJ2-1, with D maybe TRBD2 (6 bases). The sequenced sample consisted of blood, either unsorted or a sorted T cell fraction (not recorded which). The receptor's source is a male donor with ankylosing spondylitis. CDR3 in amino acids: CASRTLGGRGYNEQFF. CDR3 DNA sequence: TGTGCCAGCAGAACCCTCGGGGGACGAGGCTACAATGAGCAGTTCTTC.